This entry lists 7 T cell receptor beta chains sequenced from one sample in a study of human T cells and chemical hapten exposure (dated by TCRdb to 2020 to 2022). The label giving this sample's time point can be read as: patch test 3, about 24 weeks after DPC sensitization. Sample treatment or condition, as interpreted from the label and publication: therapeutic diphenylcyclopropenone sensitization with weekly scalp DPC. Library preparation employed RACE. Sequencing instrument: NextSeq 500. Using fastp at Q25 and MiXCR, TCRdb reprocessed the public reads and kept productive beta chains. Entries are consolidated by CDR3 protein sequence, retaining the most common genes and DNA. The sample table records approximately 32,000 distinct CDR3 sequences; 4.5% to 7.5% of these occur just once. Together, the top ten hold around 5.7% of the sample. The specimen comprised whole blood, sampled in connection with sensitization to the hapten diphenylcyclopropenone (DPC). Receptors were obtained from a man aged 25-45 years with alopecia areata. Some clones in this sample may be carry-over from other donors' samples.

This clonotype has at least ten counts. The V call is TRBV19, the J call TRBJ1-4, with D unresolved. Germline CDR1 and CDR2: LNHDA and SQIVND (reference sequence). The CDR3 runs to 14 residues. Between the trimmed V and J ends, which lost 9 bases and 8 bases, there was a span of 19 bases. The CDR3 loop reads CASTNPAMREKLFF. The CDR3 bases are TGTGCCAGCACTAACCCCGCAATGAGGGAAAAACTGTTTTTT.

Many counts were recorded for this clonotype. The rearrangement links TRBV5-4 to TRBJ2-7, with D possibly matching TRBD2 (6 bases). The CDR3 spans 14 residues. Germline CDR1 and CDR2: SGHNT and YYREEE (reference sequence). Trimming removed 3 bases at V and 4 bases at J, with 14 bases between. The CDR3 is CASSSPGLAYEQYF. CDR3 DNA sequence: TGTGCCAGCAGCTCGCCGGGACTCGCATACGAGCAGTACTTC.

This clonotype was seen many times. Written as DNA, the CDR3 is TGTGCCAGTAGTATCCCCGGGACTACGGACACTGAAGCTTTCTTT. Amino acid sequence: CASSIPGTTDTEAFF. The chain recombines TRBV19 with TRBJ1-1, with D tentatively TRBD1 (5 bases). The V end lost 3 bases, the J end lost 3 bases, and 14 bases lay between the germline ends. CDR1 and CDR2 from the germline V gene are LNHDA and SQIVND (reference sequence). The CDR3 totals 15 residues.

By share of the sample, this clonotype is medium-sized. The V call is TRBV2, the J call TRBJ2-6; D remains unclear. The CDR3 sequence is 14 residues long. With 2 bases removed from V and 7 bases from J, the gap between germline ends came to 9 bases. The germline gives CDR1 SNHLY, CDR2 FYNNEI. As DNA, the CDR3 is TGTGCCAGCAGTGAACCGGTGGGAGCCAACGTCCTGACTTTC. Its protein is CASSEPVGANVLTF.

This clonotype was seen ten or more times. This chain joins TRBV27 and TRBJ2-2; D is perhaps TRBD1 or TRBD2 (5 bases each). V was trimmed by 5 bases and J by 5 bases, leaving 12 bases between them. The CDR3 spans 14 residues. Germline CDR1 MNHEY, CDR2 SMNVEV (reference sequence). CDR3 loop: CASSPRRETGELFF. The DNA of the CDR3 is TGTGCCAGCAGTCCCCGCAGGGAGACCGGGGAGCTGTTTTTT.

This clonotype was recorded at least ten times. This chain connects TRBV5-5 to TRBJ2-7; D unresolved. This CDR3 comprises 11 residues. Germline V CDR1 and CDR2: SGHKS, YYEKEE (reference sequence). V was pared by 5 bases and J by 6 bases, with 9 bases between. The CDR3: CASRLNGEQYF. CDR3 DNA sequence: TGTGCCAGCAGATTGAACGGCGAGCAGTACTTC. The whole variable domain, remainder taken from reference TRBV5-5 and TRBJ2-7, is DAGVTQSPTHLIKTRGQQVTLRCSPISGHKSVSWYQQVLGQGPQFIFQYYEKEERGRGNFPDRFSARQFPNYSSELNVNALLLGDSALYLCASRLNGEQYFGPGTRLTVT.

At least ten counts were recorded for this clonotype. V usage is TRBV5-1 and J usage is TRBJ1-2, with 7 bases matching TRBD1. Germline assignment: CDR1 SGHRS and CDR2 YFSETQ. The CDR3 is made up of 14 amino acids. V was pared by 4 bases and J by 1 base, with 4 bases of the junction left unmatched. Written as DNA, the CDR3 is TGCGCCAGCAGCGAGACAGGGAGTAACTATGGCTACACCTTC. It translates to CASSETGSNYGYTF.